These T cell receptor beta chains were read from a single sample in a study of blood T cell repertoires in COVID-19. Profiled with immunoSEQ multiplex PCR; TCRdb holds only in-frame clones, not every one. The table has about 130,000 clones, 84% seen once. The sample consisted of peripheral blood. These receptors came from a human donor in a cohort sampled during active COVID-19. The CDR3 runs from the conserved cysteine through the conserved F or W. D genes are given only for firm matches. Clone size is stated in some rows and not others, as once, few, many or a class when expanded.

CASRVGTGLNNEQFF	TGTGCCAGCAGGGTCGGGACAGGGTTGAACAATGAGCAGTTCTTC	TRBD1	NA	TRBV6-5	TRBJ2-1
CASSAWGAGGIDSTDTQYF	TGTGCCAGCAGTGCCTGGGGAGCGGGGGGGATAGATAGCACAGATACGCAGTATTTT	TRBD2	NA	TRBV3-1/TRBV3-2	TRBJ2-3
CASRTPGTETQYF	TGTGCCAGCAGAACACCGGGTACCGAGACCCAGTACTTC	NA	NA	TRBV6-5	TRBJ2-5
CASSKDSNQPQHF	TGTGCCAGCAGCAAGGACAGTAATCAGCCCCAGCATTTT	NA	NA	TRBV9	TRBJ1-5
CASSRRGQEDEKLFF	TGTGCCAGCAGCCGACGAGGACAGGAAGATGAAAAACTGTTTTTT	TRBD1	NA	TRBV6-2/TRBV6-3	TRBJ1-4
CASSYSAPGKTQYF	TGTGCCAGCAGTTACTCGGCGCCCGGGAAGACCCAGTACTTC	NA	NA	TRBV6-5	TRBJ2-5
CASSIDSRNTEAFF	TGCGCCAGCAGCATTGACAGTCGTAACACTGAAGCTTTCTTT	NA	NA	TRBV5-1	TRBJ1-1
CASSTRVSGNTIYF	TGTGCCAGCAGCACCAGGGTCTCTGGAAACACCATATATTTT	NA	NA	TRBV7-8	TRBJ1-3
CASSSFLAGYSYEQYF	TGTGCCAGCAGCTCCTTTCTAGCGGGTTACTCCTACGAGCAGTACTTC	TRBD2	once	TRBV7-3	TRBJ2-7
CASRWAAINQPQHF	TGTGCCAGCAGATGGGCAGCTATCAATCAGCCCCAGCATTTT	NA	NA	TRBV2	TRBJ1-5
CASSLASGVNEQYF	TGTGCCAGCAGCTTAGCTAGCGGGGTGAACGAGCAGTACTTC	TRBD2	NA	TRBV11-2	TRBJ2-7
CASSVDRGGPEAFF	TGTGCCAGCAGCGTGGACAGGGGAGGGCCTGAAGCTTTCTTT	TRBD1	NA	TRBV6-5	TRBJ1-1
CASSLDRPPWNEQFF	TGTGCCAGCAGCCTCGACAGACCTCCGTGGAATGAGCAGTTCTTC	NA	few	TRBV7-8	TRBJ2-1
CASRSQGVLSNSPLHF	TGTGCCAGCAGATCTCAGGGCGTCCTATCGAATTCACCCCTCCACTTT	NA	NA	TRBV27	TRBJ1-6
CASSTHPTEANSPLHF	TGTGCCAGCAGTACACACCCGACAGAAGCTAATTCACCCCTCCACTTT	NA	NA	TRBV2	TRBJ1-6
CATGGGYYEEQYF	TGTGCCACTGGCGGGGGCTATTACGAGGAGCAGTACTTC	NA	NA	TRBV15	TRBJ2-7
CASSLGTGEWHF	TGTGCCAGCAGCTTAGGAACGGGGGAATGGCATTTT	NA	NA	TRBV7-8	TRBJ1-5
CASSRRLAGTDTQYF	TGTGCCAGCAGCCGCCGACTAGCGGGGACGGATACGCAGTATTTT	TRBD2	NA	TRBV7-8	TRBJ2-3
CASRIGGQGPYEQYF	TGCGCCAGCAGAATCGGGGGACAGGGGCCCTACGAGCAGTACTTC	TRBD1	NA	TRBV5-1	TRBJ2-7
CASSPGGRTLYGYTF	TGCGCCAGCAGCCCGGGGGGTAGGACCTTATATGGCTACACCTTC	NA	once	TRBV5-1	TRBJ1-2
CASSYSRQGGPQHF	TGTGCCAGCAGTTACTCACGACAGGGTGGGCCCCAGCATTTT	TRBD1	NA	TRBV6-5	TRBJ1-5
CATSLARGLAGGEQFF	TGTGCCACTTCCCTAGCACGAGGACTAGCGGGGGGCGAGCAGTTCTTC	TRBD2	NA	TRBV7-6	TRBJ2-1
CASTLGDTLEYGYTF	TGTGCCAGCACACTAGGGGACACCCTGGAATATGGCTACACCTTC	NA	NA	TRBV9	TRBJ1-2
CASSYSNNHFYEQYF	TGTGCCAGCAGTTACTCGAATAATCACTTTTACGAGCAGTACTTC	NA	NA	TRBV6-5	TRBJ2-7
CASGPGTGPLQETQYF	TGTGCTAGTGGTCCCGGGACAGGGCCCTTACAAGAGACCCAGTACTTC	TRBD1	NA	TRBV12-5	TRBJ2-5
CASSLDRGVDEQYF	TGTGCCAGCAGCTTAGACAGGGGAGTGGACGAGCAGTACTTC	TRBD1	NA	TRBV7-2	TRBJ2-7
CASLGRRFDQPQHF	TGTGCCAGTCTCGGGAGACGGTTCGATCAGCCCCAGCATTTT	NA	once	TRBV6-6	TRBJ1-5
CASSYANEKLFF	TGTGCCAGCAGTTACGCGAATGAAAAACTGTTTTTT	NA	NA	TRBV12-3/TRBV12-4	TRBJ1-4
CASSSGETGRTGELFF	TGTGCCAGCAGCTCGGGGGAGACAGGGCGAACCGGGGAGCTGTTTTTT	NA	few	TRBV11-3	TRBJ2-2
CASSFRTGEPGELFF	TGCGCCAGCAGCTTTCGGACAGGGGAGCCCGGGGAGCTGTTTTTT	TRBD1	few	TRBV5-1	TRBJ2-2
CASSQTTSLSDEQFF	TGTGCCAGCAGCCAAACGACTAGTTTGAGCGATGAGCAGTTCTTC	NA	NA	TRBV7-9	TRBJ2-1
CASSSLGGGAPGELFF	TGTGCCAGCAGCTCCCTGGGCGGGGGGGCCCCCGGGGAGCTGTTTTTT	TRBD2	NA	TRBV7-9	TRBJ2-2
CASSLRTGSGYNEQFF	TGTGCCAGCAGCTTAAGGACAGGGTCGGGTTACAATGAGCAGTTCTTC	TRBD1	NA	TRBV11-3	TRBJ2-1
CASSPTVGAKNIQYF	TGTGCCAGCTCCCCAACGGTGGGGGCGAAAAACATTCAGTACTTC	NA	NA	TRBV18	TRBJ2-4
CASSLVAGPGEQYF	TGTGCCAGCAGCTTAGTTGCGGGGCCGGGGGAGCAGTACTTC	NA	NA	TRBV7-2	TRBJ2-7
CASSQSSGSPNYEQYF	TGTGCCAGCAGCCAATCCTCGGGGAGCCCAAACTACGAGCAGTACTTC	NA	NA	TRBV5-4	TRBJ2-7
CASSVGTDYGYTF	TGCGCCAGCAGCGTAGGGACAGACTATGGCTACACCTTC	TRBD1	few	TRBV4-1	TRBJ1-2
CASSLSVTGMAGELFF	TGTGCCAGCAGCTTAAGCGTGACAGGGATGGCCGGGGAGCTGTTTTTT	TRBD1	NA	TRBV7-3	TRBJ2-2
CAWSVRGGETQYF	TGTGCCTGGAGTGTACGGGGGGGAGAGACCCAGTACTTC	TRBD2	once	TRBV30	TRBJ2-5